Described below is a single T cell receptor (beta chain) sequence and its context. The data are from a study of shared clonotypes between healthy human individuals. About the research overall: A donor's plate count was three for CD4 naive and three for CD4 memory; CD8 naive had two and CD8 memory one.

TCRdb keeps only in-frame clones here, not all; method: immunoSEQ multiplex PCR. The sample yields just over 2,000,000 clones, roughly 96% seen once. From germline, CDR1 is SGHRS and CDR2 YFSETQ. This CDR3 has 14 amino acids. V dropped 0 bases and J dropped 6 bases, with 13 bases sitting between them. The receptor was isolated from a man younger than 30 in good health. Sequenced sample: naive CD4+ T cells sorted from blood. The subset was: CD45RA+ positively selected. The V gene is TRBV5-1, the J gene TRBJ2-7; D perhaps matches TRBD2 (6 bases). As DNA, the CDR3 is TGCGCCAGCAGCTTGGGATCCGTCGGGGGCGAGCAGTACTTC. Residues: CASSLGSVGGEQYF.